Sequencing of this TCR beta chain was carried out in a study of T cell responses to AZD1222 COVID-19 vaccine. Study-level points and caveats: The donors showed a predominance of white British ancestry and of females, with possible underestimation of clonal diversity. Spike-specific TCR breadth and depth were elevated following two AZD1222 doses.

V was trimmed by 4 bases and J by 3 bases, leaving 10 bases between them. The germline gives CDR1 MDHEN, CDR2 SYDVKM. The CDR3 is made up of 13 amino acids. TCRdb keeps only in-frame clones here, not all; method: immunoSEQ multiplex PCR. The sample lists about 150,000 clones, 90% occurring once. With respect to this clone: The antigen is not known.

Source: peripheral blood, taken on day 0 of AZD1222 vaccination. The chain is built from TRBV28 and TRBJ2-7, with D possibly being TRBD2 (5 bases). The TCR comes from an adult in good health. The CDR3 sequence: CASSWTTSYEQYF. The CDR3 DNA follows: TGTGCCAGCAGTTGGACCACTAGCTACGAGCAGTACTTC.